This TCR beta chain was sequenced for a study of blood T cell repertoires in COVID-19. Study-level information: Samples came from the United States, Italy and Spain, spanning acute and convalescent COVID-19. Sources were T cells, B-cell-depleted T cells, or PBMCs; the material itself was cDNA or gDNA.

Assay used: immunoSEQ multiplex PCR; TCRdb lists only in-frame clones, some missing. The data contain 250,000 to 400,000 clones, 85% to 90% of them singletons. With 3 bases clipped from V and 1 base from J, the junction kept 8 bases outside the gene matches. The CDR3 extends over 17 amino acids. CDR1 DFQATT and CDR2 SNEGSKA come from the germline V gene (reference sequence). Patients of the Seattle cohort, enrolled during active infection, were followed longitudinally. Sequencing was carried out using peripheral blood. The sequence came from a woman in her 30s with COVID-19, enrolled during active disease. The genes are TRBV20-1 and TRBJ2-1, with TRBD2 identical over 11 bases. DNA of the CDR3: TGCAGTGCTAGTGTCGGTAGCGGGAGGGTTTCCTACAATGAGCAGTTCTTC. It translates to CSASVGSGRVSYNEQFF.